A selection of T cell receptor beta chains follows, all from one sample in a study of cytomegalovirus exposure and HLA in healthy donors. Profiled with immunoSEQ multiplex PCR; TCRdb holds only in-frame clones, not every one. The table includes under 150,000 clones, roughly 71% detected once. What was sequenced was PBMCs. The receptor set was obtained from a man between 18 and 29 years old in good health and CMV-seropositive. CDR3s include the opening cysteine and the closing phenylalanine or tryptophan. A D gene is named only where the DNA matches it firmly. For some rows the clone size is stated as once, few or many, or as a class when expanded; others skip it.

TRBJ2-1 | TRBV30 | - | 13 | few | TGTGCCTGGAGTCTCAGCGGGTACAATGAGCAGTTCTTC | CAWSLSGYNEQFF
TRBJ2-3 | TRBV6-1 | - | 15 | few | TGTGCCAGCAGAGAGGAGGTAAAGGGGAGGGATACGCAGTATTTT | CASREEVKGRDTQYF
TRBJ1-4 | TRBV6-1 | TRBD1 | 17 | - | TGTGCCAGCAGTGAACTAGGACAGGCGTCAACTAATGAAAAACTGTTTTTT | CASSELGQASTNEKLFF
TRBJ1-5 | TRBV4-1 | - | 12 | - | TGCGCCAGCAGTCAGGGAAATCAGCCCCAGCATTTT | CASSQGNQPQHF
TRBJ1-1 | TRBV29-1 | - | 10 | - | TGCGGAGTTACCTTAGGTGAAGCTTTCTTT | CGVTLGEAFF
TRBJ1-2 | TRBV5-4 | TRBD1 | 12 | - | TGTGCCAGCAGCGGACAGGGGCATGGCTACACCTTC | CASSGQGHGYTF
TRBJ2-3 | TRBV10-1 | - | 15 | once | TGCGCCAGCAGTGTTATAGGTGCGGGCTGGAATACGCAGTATTTT | CASSVIGAGWNTQYF
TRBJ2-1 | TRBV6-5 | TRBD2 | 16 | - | TGTGCCAGCAGTTACTCGATTATCCCGGGGGGAAGTGAGCAGTTCTTC | CASSYSIIPGGSEQFF
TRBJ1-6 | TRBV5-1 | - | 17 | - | TGCGCCAGCAGCTTGGGCTTTCTGAGCTCCTATAATTCACCCCTCCACTTT | CASSLGFLSSYNSPLHF
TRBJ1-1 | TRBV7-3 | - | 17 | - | TGTGCCAGCAGCTTAACCCCTCGGGGAGCCCAAGGCACTGAAGCTTTCTTT | CASSLTPRGAQGTEAFF
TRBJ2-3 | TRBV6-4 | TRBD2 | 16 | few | TGTGCCAGCAGCCCGAATAGCGGGGGACACACAGATACGCAGTATTTT | CASSPNSGGHTDTQYF
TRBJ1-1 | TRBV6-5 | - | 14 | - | TGTGCCAGCAGTTACATGCAGGTGGACACTGAAGCTTTCTTT | CASSYMQVDTEAFF
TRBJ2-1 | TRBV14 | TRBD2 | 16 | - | TGTGCCAGCAGCCAAGGTAGCGGGGGGCCGTACAATGAGCAGTTCTTC | CASSQGSGGPYNEQFF
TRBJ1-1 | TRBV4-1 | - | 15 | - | TGCGCCAGCAGCCAAGGGGGGGAGCTGAACACTGAAGCTTTCTTT | CASSQGGELNTEAFF
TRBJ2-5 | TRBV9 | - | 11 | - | TGTGCCAGCAGCGATGGAGCGACAGCCTACTTC | CASSDGATAYF
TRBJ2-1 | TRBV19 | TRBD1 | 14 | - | TGTGCCAGTGGGACAGGGGGCGCCTACAATGAGCAGTTCTTC | CASGTGGAYNEQFF
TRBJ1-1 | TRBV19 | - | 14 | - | TGTGCCAGTAGTCCGGGACACGGTCACCTTGAAGCTTTCTTT | CASSPGHGHLEAFF
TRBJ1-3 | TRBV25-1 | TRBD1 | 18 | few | TGTGCCAGCAGTGCAGAACTTAGACAGGGTCCGCAAGGAAACACCATATATTTT | CASSAELRQGPQGNTIYF
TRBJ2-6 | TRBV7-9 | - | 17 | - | TGTGCCAGCAGCCCCGTTGGCAGGCCTTCTGGGGCCAACGTCCTGACTTTC | CASSPVGRPSGANVLTF
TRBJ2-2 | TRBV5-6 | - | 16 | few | TGTGCCAGCAGCTTGGCGGGCGGGGGCCTAACCGGGGAGCTGTTTTTT | CASSLAGGGLTGELFF
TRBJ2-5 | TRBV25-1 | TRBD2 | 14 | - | TGTGCCAGCAACGTAGCGGGGGGAGGAGAGACCCAGTACTTC | CASNVAGGGETQYF
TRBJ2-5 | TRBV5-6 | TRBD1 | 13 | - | TGTGCCAGCAGTAGGGACAGGGGTGAGACCCAGTACTTC | CASSRDRGETQYF
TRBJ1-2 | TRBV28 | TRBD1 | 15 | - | TGTGCCAGCAGTGTGTGGGACAGGGCTAACTATGGCTACACCTTC | CASSVWDRANYGYTF
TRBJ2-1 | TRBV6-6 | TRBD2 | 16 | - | TGTGCCAGCAGTCCTCTCATACTAGCGGGGAGCAATGAGCAGTTCTTC | CASSPLILAGSNEQFF
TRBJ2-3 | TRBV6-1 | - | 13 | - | TGTGCCAGCTCTCCTACTGACACAGATACGCAGTATTTT | CASSPTDTDTQYF
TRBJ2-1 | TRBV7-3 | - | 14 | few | TGTGCCAGCAGCTTTTCATCAGGGAACAATGAGCAGTTCTTC | CASSFSSGNNEQFF
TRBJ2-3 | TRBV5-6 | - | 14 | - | TGTGCCAGCAGCTTGTTACAGAGCACAGATACGCAGTATTTT | CASSLLQSTDTQYF
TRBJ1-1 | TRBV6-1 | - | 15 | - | TGTGCCAGCTTGATTAGTAACAGACTGAACACTGAAGCTTTCTTT | CASLISNRLNTEAFF